The 5 T cell receptor beta chains in this list originate from one sample, sequenced in a study of T cells in Graves' hyperthyroidism and ophthalmopathy. Amplification yielded TCR beta CDR3 regions, with RNA transcripts as the source. The HTBI set primed first-round TCR CDR3 RT-PCR. TCRdb called the multiplex PCR reads again in MiXCR, with one record for every CDR3 protein. Of some 600,000 distinct CDR3 sequences listed, over 11% are singletons. Sample: blood. These TCRs come from a woman in her twenties or thirties with Graves' hyperthyroidism that later progressed to Graves' ophthalmopathy.

This clonotype has more than one count but fewer than ten. The V call is TRBV20-1, the J call TRBJ2-3; D gene unclear. Between the trimmed V and J ends, which lost 2 bases and 2 bases, there was a span of 17 bases. There are 16 residues in the CDR3. In germline, CDR1 is DFQATT, CDR2 SNEGSKA (reference sequence). The CDR3 bases are TGCAGTGCTAGACGACCTCAGGATATTCTCACAGATACGCAGTATTTT. Protein: CSARRPQDILTDTQYF.

This rearrangement joins TRBV25-1 to TRBJ2-4; D possibly corresponds to TRBD1 (6 bases). This CDR3 region has 16 residues. Germline CDR1 is MGHDK and CDR2 is SYGVNS. The ends were cut back, 2 bases at V and 0 bases at J, with 11 bases in the middle. The CDR3 sequence is CASSEALTGAKNIQYF. The CDR3 DNA sequence: TGTGCCAGCAGTGAAGCCCTGACAGGAGCCAAAAACATTCAGTACTTC.

In the case of this clonotype: A much larger clone sits a single nucleotide away, making a read error possible. The J gene is TRBJ2-4, the V gene TRBV30; TRBD2 matches 12 bases. Trimming cost V 3 bases and J 6 bases; bases outside gene matches: 0. Germline lookup yields CDR1 GTSNPN and CDR2 SVGIG (reference sequence). The CDR3 contains 13 residues. The CDR3 region has the DNA TGTGCCTGGAGGACTAGCGGGAGAAACATTCAGTACTTC. Translated, it gives CAWRTSGRNIQYF.

V usage is TRBV12-3 or TRBV12-4 and J usage is TRBJ2-2; D uncertain. Trimming pared 2 bases from V and 3 bases from J, leaving 7 bases between. The CDR3 sequence is 14 residues long. CDR3 nucleotide sequence: TGTGCCAGCAGTTTATGGACGGACACCGGGGAGCTGTTTTTT. It encodes CASSLWTDTGELFF.

This clonotype was seen at least ten times. The chain uses TRBV9 and TRBJ1-1, with no clear D. This CDR3 spans 13 amino acids. V lost 0 bases, J lost 6 bases, and 9 bases lay in between. Germline V CDR1 and CDR2: SGDLS, YYNGEE. CDR3 in DNA: TGTGCCAGCAGCGTAGGCCCCGGGGCTGAAGCTTTCTTT. It encodes CASSVGPGAEAFF.